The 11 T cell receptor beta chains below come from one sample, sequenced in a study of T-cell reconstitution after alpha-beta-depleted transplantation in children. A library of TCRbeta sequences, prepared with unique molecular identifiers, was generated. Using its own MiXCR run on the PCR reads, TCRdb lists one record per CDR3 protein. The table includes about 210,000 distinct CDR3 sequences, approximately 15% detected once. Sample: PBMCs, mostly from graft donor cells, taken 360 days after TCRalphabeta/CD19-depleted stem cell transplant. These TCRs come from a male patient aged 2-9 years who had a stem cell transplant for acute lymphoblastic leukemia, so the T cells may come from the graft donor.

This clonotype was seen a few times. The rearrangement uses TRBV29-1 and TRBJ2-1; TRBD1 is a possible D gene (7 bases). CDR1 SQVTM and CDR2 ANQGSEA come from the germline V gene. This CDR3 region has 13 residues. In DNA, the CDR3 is TGCACCGCACTGGCGGGACAGTACAATGAGCAGTTCTTC. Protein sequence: CTALAGQYNEQFF.

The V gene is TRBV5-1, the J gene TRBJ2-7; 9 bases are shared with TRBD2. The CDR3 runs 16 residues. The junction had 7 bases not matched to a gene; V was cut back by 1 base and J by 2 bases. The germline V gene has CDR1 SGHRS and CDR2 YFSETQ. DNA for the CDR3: TGCGCCAGCAGCTTGCGGGGGGCTAGCGGGGCCTACGAGCAGTACTTC. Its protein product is CASSLRGASGAYEQYF.

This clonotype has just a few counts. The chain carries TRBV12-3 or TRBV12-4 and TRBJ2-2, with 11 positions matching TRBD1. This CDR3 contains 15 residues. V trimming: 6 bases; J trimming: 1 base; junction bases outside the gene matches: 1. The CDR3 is CASRDRGQNTGELFF. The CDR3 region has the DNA TGTGCCAGCAGGGACAGGGGGCAGAACACCGGGGAGCTGTTTTTT.

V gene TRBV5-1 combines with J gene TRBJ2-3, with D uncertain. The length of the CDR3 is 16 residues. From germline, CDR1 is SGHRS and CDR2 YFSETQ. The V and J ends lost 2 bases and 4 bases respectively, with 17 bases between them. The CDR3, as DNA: TGCGCCAGCAGCTTAACAGTCATGTTCGTAGCAGATACGCAGTATTTT. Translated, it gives CASSLTVMFVADTQYF.

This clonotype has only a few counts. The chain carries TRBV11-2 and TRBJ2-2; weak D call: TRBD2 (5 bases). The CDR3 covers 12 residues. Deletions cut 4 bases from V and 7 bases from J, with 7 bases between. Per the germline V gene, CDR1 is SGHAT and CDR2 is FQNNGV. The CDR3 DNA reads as TGTGCCAGCAGCTCCGGAGGCGGGGAGCTGTTTTTT. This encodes CASSSGGGELFF.

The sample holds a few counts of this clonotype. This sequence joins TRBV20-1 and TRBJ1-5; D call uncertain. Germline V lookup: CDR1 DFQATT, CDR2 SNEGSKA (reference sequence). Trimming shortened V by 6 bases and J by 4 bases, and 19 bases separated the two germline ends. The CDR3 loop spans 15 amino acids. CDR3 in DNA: TGCAGTGCCAAGGTTAGCGGAGGGATGAATCAGCCCCAGCATTTT. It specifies CSAKVSGGMNQPQHF.

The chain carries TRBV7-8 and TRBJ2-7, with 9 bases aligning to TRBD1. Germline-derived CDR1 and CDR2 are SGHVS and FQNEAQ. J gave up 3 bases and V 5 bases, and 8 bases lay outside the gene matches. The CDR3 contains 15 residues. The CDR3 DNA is TGTGCCAGCAGCCAACCGGGACAGGGTCTCTACGAGCAGTACTTC. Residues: CASSQPGQGLYEQYF.

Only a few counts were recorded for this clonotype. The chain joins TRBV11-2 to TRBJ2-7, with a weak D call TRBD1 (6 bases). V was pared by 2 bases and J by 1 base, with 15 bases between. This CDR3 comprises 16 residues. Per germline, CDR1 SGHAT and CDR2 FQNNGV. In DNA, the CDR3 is TGTGCCAGCAGCTTAACAGGGCCGTTCTATTCCTACGAGCAGTACTTC. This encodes CASSLTGPFYSYEQYF.

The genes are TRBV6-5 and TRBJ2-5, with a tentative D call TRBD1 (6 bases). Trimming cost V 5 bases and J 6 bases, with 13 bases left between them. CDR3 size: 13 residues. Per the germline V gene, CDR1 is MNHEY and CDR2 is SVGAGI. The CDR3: CASSLHRDQTQYF. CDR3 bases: TGTGCCAGCAGTCTACACAGGGATCAGACCCAGTACTTC.

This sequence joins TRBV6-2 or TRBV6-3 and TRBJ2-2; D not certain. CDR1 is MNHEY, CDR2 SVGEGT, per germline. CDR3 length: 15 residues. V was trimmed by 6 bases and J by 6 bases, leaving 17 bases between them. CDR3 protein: CASSQAYGPPGELFF. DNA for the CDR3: TGTGCCAGCAGCCAAGCCTATGGTCCCCCCGGGGAGCTGTTTTTT.

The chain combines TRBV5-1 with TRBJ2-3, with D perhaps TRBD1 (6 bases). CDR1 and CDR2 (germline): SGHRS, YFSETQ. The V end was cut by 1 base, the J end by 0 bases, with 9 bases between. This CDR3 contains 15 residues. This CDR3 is CASSLSDSSTDTQYF. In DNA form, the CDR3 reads TGCGCCAGCAGCTTGTCGGACAGCAGCACAGATACGCAGTATTTT.